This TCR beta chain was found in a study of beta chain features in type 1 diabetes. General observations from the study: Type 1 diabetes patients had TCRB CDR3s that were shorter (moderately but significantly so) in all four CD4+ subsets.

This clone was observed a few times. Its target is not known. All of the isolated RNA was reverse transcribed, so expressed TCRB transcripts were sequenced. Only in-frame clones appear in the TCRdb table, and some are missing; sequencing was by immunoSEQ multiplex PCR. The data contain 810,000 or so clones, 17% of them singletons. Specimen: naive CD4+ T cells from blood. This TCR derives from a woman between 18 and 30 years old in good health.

CDR3 amino acids: CAIRRTSETYEQYF. The CDR3 DNA sequence: TGTGCCATCAGAAGGACTAGCGAGACCTACGAGCAGTACTTC. The chain combines TRBV10-3 with TRBJ2-7, with 9 bases fitting TRBD2. This CDR3 contains 14 residues. V lost 6 bases and J lost 2; bases outside the gene matches: 5. The V gene's germline CDR1 is ENHRY and CDR2 SYGVKD.